The TCR beta chain described here comes from a study of T cells after yellow fever vaccination. This clonotype was seen at least ten times. The CDR3 contains 15 residues. Germline V gives CDR1 LGHNT, CDR2 FRNRAP. Trimming at V came to 7 bases and at J to 2 bases, leaving 5 bases not matched to a gene. A single record per CDR3 protein comes from TCRdb applying MiXCR to the 5' RACE reads. The sample contains approximately 150,000 distinct CDR3 sequences, 7.7% of which appear only once. Sequenced material: CD4+ T cells sorted from PBMCs, taken 5 days after the yellow fever booster vaccination. The TCR comes from a man aged 30-40 years who received the YFV17D yellow fever vaccine. This sequence joins TRBV12-5 and TRBJ2-6, with 7 positions matching TRBD1. The CDR3 sequence is CASEKQGPGANVLTF. CDR3 nucleotides: TGTGCTAGTGAAAAACAGGGGCCTGGGGCCAACGTCCTGACTTTC.